This T cell receptor beta chain is from a study of PD-1 blockade in classical Hodgkin lymphoma. Study-level points and caveats: Those achieving complete response showed baseline diversity like newly diagnosed patients. Baseline TCR diversity was reportedly lower in newly diagnosed patients than healthy donors.

The method was immunoSEQ multiplex PCR; TCRdb's version includes in-frame clones alone and lacks a portion of them. This table holds under 25,000 clones, around three quarters found once. The time point: cycle 4 day 1 (C4D1), after less than 7 weeks of nivolumab. Every one of the patients relapsed after autologous stem cell transplantation (brentuximab vedotin exposure was variable). Purified CD4+ T cells were obtained from thawed PBMCs through magnetic negative selection. Complete response, partial response or progressive disease was each patient's best response. CDR3 length: 13 residues. V dropped 8 bases and J dropped 0 bases, with 5 bases sitting between them. Germline V gives CDR1 LNHNV, CDR2 YYDKDF (reference sequence). About this clone itself: Its antigen remains unidentified.

Sequences were derived from CD4+ T cells from blood, sampled before the fourth cycle of nivolumab. This TCR came from a human donor with classical Hodgkin lymphoma. The gene calls are TRBV15 and TRBJ1-6, with D unclear. DNA for the CDR3: TGTGCCACCGCCAGCTCCTATAATTCACCCCTCCACTTT. Encoded protein: CATASSYNSPLHF.